This TCR beta chain is from a study of STAT5B mutations in CD4+ large granular lymphocyte leukemia. Regarding the study as a whole: No patients shared main leukemic clonotypes, though roughly 23% appeared at low frequency elsewhere. Without putative leukemic clones, patient CD4-sorted repertoires remained more clonal than healthy CD4+ repertoires.

V was clipped by 0 bases and J by 5 bases, with 20 bases between them. The CDR3 contains 18 residues. Germline assignment: CDR1 SGHRS and CDR2 YFSETQ. This table comes from immunoSEQ multiplex PCR, and its TCRdb copy is limited to in-frame clones, with some not included. The table includes 30,000 or so clones, 70% to 75% detected once. This clone has only one observation. No antigen is known for it. The rearrangement links TRBV5-1 to TRBJ2-2; possible D gene TRBD2, 5 bases. The sample was CD4+ T cells from blood buffy coats. The receptor comes from a human donor in good health. DNA for the CDR3: TGCGCCAGCAGCTTGGGTCTGGTGGCGGGCATCGGGACCGGGGAGCTGTTTTTT. Translation gives CASSLGLVAGIGTGELFF.